The entry below gives a single T cell receptor (beta chain) sequence along with its context. The antigen remains undetermined. This sample was included in a study of cytomegalovirus exposure and HLA in healthy donors. Study-wide results and limits: Previously analyzed data showed that most TCR beta V segments were productive at a frequency of about 87% or about 30%. Clonal expansion, a later analysis showed, was greater in HLA-associated TCR beta chains than in equally common others.

It was healthy bone marrow donors who served as donors. 60 Vbeta and 13 Jbeta primers were used in PCR. Sequenced by immunoSEQ multiplex PCR; TCRdb stores in-frame clones only, minus some. This sample has about 64,000 clones, with 60% to 85% found just once. This CDR3 comprises 15 residues. V gave up 6 bases and J gave up 3 bases; unmatched junction bases: 7. CDR1 and CDR2 from the germline V gene are MDHEN and SYDVKM. The chain couples TRBV28 to TRBJ1-1, with 10 nucleotides matching TRBD1. This TCR was recovered from a male donor in good health and CMV-seropositive. The sequenced material came from PBMCs. The CDR3 reads CASRMTGGLDTEAFF. In DNA, the CDR3 is TGTGCCAGCAGGATGACAGGGGGCCTTGACACTGAAGCTTTCTTT.